A selection of T cell receptor beta chains follows, all from one sample in a study of cytomegalovirus exposure and HLA in healthy donors. Using immunoSEQ multiplex PCR, the repertoire was profiled, and TCRdb retains in-frame clones only, with some absent. This sample's table has roughly 100,000 clones. Sample: PBMCs. These receptors all stem from a man aged 40-50 years in good health and CMV-seronegative. Both conserved end residues are part of each CDR3. The D gene is left open where the match is weak.

V gene	J gene	D gene	CDR3 protein	CDR3 DNA
TRBV29-1	TRBJ2-2	TRBD1	CSVGQANTGELFF	TGCAGCGTCGGACAGGCTAACACCGGGGAGCTGTTTTTT
TRBV11-3	TRBJ1-1	NA	CASSLNRDTEAFF	TGTGCCAGCAGCTTGAACAGGGACACTGAAGCTTTCTTT
TRBV5-1	TRBJ2-5	NA	CASSFSLQETQYF	TGCGCCAGCAGCTTCTCCCTACAAGAGACCCAGTACTTC
TRBV7-2	TRBJ2-7	TRBD2	CASRSGRAPYEQYF	TGTGCCAGCCGTAGCGGGAGGGCACCCTACGAGCAGTACTTC
TRBV7-9	TRBJ1-2	NA	CASSLEGANYGYTF	TGTGCCAGCAGCTTAGAAGGGGCGAACTATGGCTACACCTTC
TRBV6-1	TRBJ2-1	TRBD2	CASSEARLAGLVEGNEQFF	TGTGCCAGCAGTGAAGCGCGACTAGCGGGGCTCGTAGAAGGCAATGAGCAGTTCTTC
TRBV11-2	TRBJ2-1	TRBD2	CASSSGAGGPNEQFF	TGTGCCAGCAGCTCTGGGGCGGGGGGGCCCAATGAGCAGTTCTTC
TRBV7-2	TRBJ2-7	NA	CASSLNFGYEQYF	TGTGCCAGCAGCTTAAATTTCGGGTACGAGCAGTACTTC
TRBV30	TRBJ2-5	NA	CAWSVHETQYF	TGTGCCTGGAGTGTACATGAGACCCAGTACTTC
TRBV18	TRBJ2-2	TRBD1	CASSRSGTGTGELFF	TGTGCCAGCTCACGATCCGGGACAGGGACCGGGGAGCTGTTTTTT
TRBV11-2	TRBJ2-7	NA	CASSLAGGHEQYF	TGTGCCAGCAGCTTAGCGGGGGGCCACGAGCAGTACTTC
TRBV10-2	TRBJ1-5	NA	CASSENRAGNQPQHF	TGCGCCAGCAGTGAGAACAGGGCGGGCAATCAGCCCCAGCATTTT
TRBV19	TRBJ2-7	TRBD2	CASSVTSGYEQYF	TGTGCCAGTAGTGTGACTAGCGGGTACGAGCAGTACTTC
TRBV30	TRBJ2-2	TRBD2	CAWSMSLLAGGLWAQAGELFF	TGTGCCTGGAGTATGAGCCTACTAGCGGGAGGGCTCTGGGCCCAAGCCGGGGAGCTGTTTTTT
TRBV7-6	TRBJ1-3	NA	CATTEGPGNTIYF	TGTGCCACCACAGAGGGCCCTGGAAACACCATATATTTT
TRBV28	TRBJ2-7	NA	CASSSPDSIQQYF	TGTGCCAGCAGTTCACCCGACAGCATCCAGCAGTACTTC
TRBV7-2	TRBJ2-1	NA	CASSLVGAYNEQFF	TGTGCCAGCAGCTTAGTGGGAGCGTACAATGAGCAGTTCTTC
TRBV5-1	TRBJ1-1	TRBD1	CASSQQGTNTEAFF	TGCGCCAGCAGTCAACAGGGGACGAACACTGAAGCTTTCTTT
TRBV6-6	TRBJ1-1	NA	CASTYEGLKAFF	TGTGCCAGCACCTACGAGGGCCTGAAAGCTTTCTTT
TRBV27	TRBJ1-2	NA	CATLDRNYGYTF	TGTGCCACCTTGGACAGAAACTATGGCTACACCTTC
TRBV5-4	TRBJ2-1	TRBD1	CASSPGRPGGNEQFF	TGTGCCAGCAGCCCCGGGCGGCCAGGGGGCAATGAGCAGTTCTTC
TRBV18	TRBJ2-3	NA	CASSSSTDTQYF	TGTGCCAGCTCATCGAGCACAGATACGCAGTATTTT
TRBV19	TRBJ2-7	TRBD2	CASSIWSGTYEQYF	TGTGCCAGTAGTATATGGAGCGGGACCTACGAGCAGTACTTC
TRBV7-2	TRBJ1-4	NA	CASSLRGTVEEKLFF	TGTGCCAGCAGCTTACGCGGCACCGTCGAAGAAAAACTGTTTTTT
TRBV15	TRBJ1-2	TRBD1	CATSRGGTGSGYTF	TGTGCCACCAGCAGAGGGGGGACAGGGAGCGGCTACACCTTC
TRBV7-6	TRBJ2-1	TRBD2	CASSLTPPGAGSDEQFF	TGTGCCAGCAGCTTAACCCCCCCAGGAGCGGGATCGGATGAGCAGTTCTTC
TRBV6-5	TRBJ1-5	TRBD1	CASSPTTGVPQHF	TGTGCCAGCAGCCCAACCACAGGGGTGCCCCAGCATTTT
TRBV5-4	TRBJ2-7	NA	CASSRLRDSSYEQYF	TGTGCCAGCAGCCGTTTACGGGACTCGTCCTACGAGCAGTACTTC
TRBV7-2	TRBJ2-7	TRBD2	CASSIAPGLAGEQYF	TGTGCCAGCAGCATAGCCCCGGGACTAGCTGGCGAGCAGTACTTC
TRBV7-2	TRBJ2-7	TRBD2	CASSLLPSGSLAEQYF	TGTGCCAGCAGCTTACTGCCTAGCGGGAGTCTGGCCGAGCAGTACTTC
TRBV6-6	TRBJ1-5	NA	CASRGEGGVQPQHF	TGTGCCAGCAGGGGGGAGGGGGGCGTTCAGCCCCAGCATTTT
TRBV18	TRBJ2-5	NA	CASSPNRDSETQYF	TGTGCCAGCTCACCGAATCGGGACTCGGAGACCCAGTACTTC
TRBV5-1	TRBJ2-7	TRBD1	CASSLTGVTYEQYF	TGCGCCAGCAGCTTAACAGGGGTGACCTACGAGCAGTACTTC
TRBV6-5	TRBJ1-3	NA	CASTPLGGVGNTIYF	TGTGCCAGCACTCCCCTCGGAGGGGTTGGAAACACCATATATTTT
TRBV15	TRBJ2-1	TRBD2	CASRAGGPGNEQFF	TGTGCCAGTAGAGCGGGAGGGCCGGGGAATGAGCAGTTCTTC
TRBV18	TRBJ2-7	TRBD1	CASSLQPGQVYEQYF	TGTGCCAGCTCACTACAACCGGGACAGGTCTACGAGCAGTACTTC
TRBV6-5	TRBJ1-2	NA	CASRSGQGRGGYTF	TGTGCCAGCAGATCTGGGCAGGGAAGGGGTGGCTACACCTTC
TRBV10-2	TRBJ1-2	TRBD1	CASSEDRVRGGYTF	TGCGCCAGCAGTGAAGACAGGGTTCGGGGTGGCTACACCTTC
TRBV5-1	TRBJ1-1	NA	CASSPSLVRNTEAFF	TGCGCCAGCAGCCCGAGCCTAGTAAGGAACACTGAAGCTTTCTTT
TRBV18	TRBJ1-1	TRBD1	CASSPFRGRGNTEAFF	TGTGCCAGCTCACCGTTCAGGGGGCGAGGGAACACTGAAGCTTTCTTT
TRBV27	TRBJ2-3	TRBD1	CASSQIRDSLTDTQYF	TGTGCCAGCAGTCAGATCCGGGACAGTTTAACAGATACGCAGTATTTT
TRBV7-9	TRBJ2-3	TRBD1	CASRLDRGATDTQYF	TGTGCCAGCAGACTGGACAGGGGCGCCACAGATACGCAGTATTTT